A selection of T cell receptor beta chains follows, all from one sample in a study of blood T cell repertoires in COVID-19. Clones were sequenced by immunoSEQ multiplex PCR, and TCRdb holds only the in-frame ones, with some missing. The sample shows 260,000 or so clones, 87% of them seen only once. The sample consisted of PBMCs or T cells enriched from blood (not recorded which). These TCRs come from a woman aged 25-40 years with acute COVID-19. Each CDR3 is given with its conserved first and last residue. Each record gives: J gene, D gene, clone size, V gene, CDR3 protein, CDR3 DNA. The D gene is left open where the match is weak. Expanded clones are given a class, and other clones once, few, many or no size at all.

TRBJ1-6 TRBD1 - TRBV9 CASSVAPGQGASPLHF TGTGCCAGCAGCGTAGCCCCGGGACAGGGGGCCTCACCCCTCCACTTT
TRBJ1-2 TRBD1 once TRBV5-4 CASSLDGPGGPYGYTF TGTGCCAGCAGCCTAGACGGGCCAGGGGGACCTTATGGCTACACCTTC
TRBJ1-5 - - TRBV19 CASLGAPNQPQHF TGTGCCTCTCTGGGGGCCCCCAATCAGCCCCAGCATTTT
TRBJ2-3 TRBD2 - TRBV19 CASSTFLSGGGTDTQYF TGTGCCAGTAGTACATTTTTAAGCGGGGGCGGCACAGATACGCAGTATTTT
TRBJ1-2 - - TRBV19 CASSGARQYYGYTF TGTGCCAGTAGTGGCGCCCGACAATACTATGGCTACACCTTC
TRBJ1-1 TRBD1 - TRBV7-9 CASSLGTEQAFF TGTGCCAGCAGCTTGGGGACAGAGCAAGCTTTCTTT
TRBJ1-1 - - TRBV12-3/TRBV12-4 CASSLTGDTEAFF TGTGCCAGCAGTTTAACCGGGGACACTGAAGCTTTCTTT
TRBJ1-2 - few TRBV9 CASSASDANYGYTF TGTGCCAGCAGCGCAAGCGATGCTAACTATGGCTACACCTTC
TRBJ1-3 - - TRBV19 CASSVEFSGNTIYF TGTGCCAGTAGTGTTGAGTTCTCTGGAAACACCATATATTTT
TRBJ2-5 TRBD2 - TRBV19 CASSIAGGETQYF TGTGCCAGTAGTATCGCGGGGGGGGAGACCCAGTACTTC
TRBJ1-3 - - TRBV7-9 CASSLVSEGIGNTIYF TGTGCCAGCAGCTTAGTTAGTGAGGGAATCGGAAACACCATATATTTT
TRBJ1-3 - - TRBV10-2 CASSANTVTGNTIYF TGCGCCAGCAGTGCTAATACAGTAACTGGAAACACCATATATTTT
TRBJ1-3 - - TRBV7-9 CASSLENLGGNTIYF TGTGCCAGCAGCTTAGAAAACCTCGGGGGAAACACCATATATTTT
TRBJ2-1 TRBD1 - TRBV4-1 CASSQVWSQGARNGQNEQFF TGCGCCAGCAGCCAAGTTTGGTCTCAGGGGGCGCGAAATGGGCAGAATGAGCAGTTCTTC
TRBJ1-5 - - TRBV10-3 CAISEDSRNQPQHF TGTGCCATCAGTGAGGACAGCCGAAATCAGCCCCAGCATTTT
TRBJ1-2 - - TRBV29-1 CSAVSRDSNYGYTF TGCAGCGCCGTAAGTAGGGACTCTAACTATGGCTACACCTTC
TRBJ1-2 - - TRBV9 CASSPDSKPYYGYTF TGTGCCAGCAGCCCCGACAGTAAGCCCTACTATGGCTACACCTTC
TRBJ1-2 - - TRBV5-5 CASSPLSFDYGYTF TGTGCCAGCAGCCCTCTTTCCTTCGACTATGGCTACACCTTC
TRBJ1-1 TRBD1 - TRBV19 CASSIYRDRAEAFF TGTGCCAGTAGTATATACCGGGACAGGGCTGAAGCTTTCTTT
TRBJ1-1 - few TRBV19 CASIGGAGHDEAFF TGTGCCAGTATCGGGGGGGCCGGGCATGATGAAGCTTTCTTT
TRBJ2-1 - once TRBV11-2 CASSLDRGHLNEQFF TGTGCCAGCAGCTTAGATAGGGGACATCTCAATGAGCAGTTCTTC
TRBJ1-2 - once TRBV2 CASSERGNGYTF TGTGCCAGCAGCGAGCGGGGAAACGGCTACACCTTC
TRBJ2-2 - once TRBV6-2/TRBV6-3 CASSSTTGGELFF TGTGCCAGCAGTTCTACTACAGGGGGGGAGCTGTTTTTT
TRBJ2-5 TRBD2 - TRBV5-1 CASSLAAGVQETQYF TGCGCCAGCAGCTTGGCAGCGGGGGTACAAGAGACCCAGTACTTC
TRBJ1-4 TRBD1 - TRBV2 CASSEWRPGTGGGTELFF TGTGCCAGCAGTGAGTGGCGTCCCGGGACAGGGGGCGGAACGGAACTGTTTTTT
TRBJ2-7 - - TRBV5-4 CASSDTAYEQYF TGTGCCAGCAGCGACACCGCCTACGAGCAGTACTTC
TRBJ1-1 - - TRBV7-2 CASRQGARPSTEAFF TGTGCCAGCAGGCAGGGTGCCCGACCGTCCACTGAAGCTTTCTTT
TRBJ1-1 - few TRBV6-5 CASSRGRNTEAFF TGTGCCAGCAGTCGCGGGAGGAACACTGAAGCTTTCTTT
TRBJ1-4 - - TRBV6-5 CASSSNLNEKLFF TGTGCCAGCAGTTCCAACCTAAATGAAAAACTGTTTTTT
TRBJ2-7 - - TRBV3-1/TRBV3-2 CASSTFGRDEQYF TGTGCCAGCAGCACCTTCGGCAGGGACGAGCAGTACTTC
TRBJ2-1 - once TRBV3-1/TRBV3-2 CASSPNSDTREFF TGTGCCAGCAGCCCCAACTCGGACACTCGGGAGTTCTTC